The rows below give T cell receptor beta chains drawn from one sample of a study of HIV-infected children after antiretroviral therapy interruption. TCRdb recomputed calls from the 3' RACE reads with MiXCR, one row per CDR3 protein. This table has some 90,000 distinct CDR3 sequences, 6% to 8.5% appearing once. The input for sequencing was CD45RA+ CD4+ T cells from PBMCs, pooled from several time points, taken from a donor given antiretroviral therapy, either interrupted or continuous. The origin of the receptors is a pool of human donors with HIV. The CDR3 runs from the conserved cysteine through the conserved F or W. Each record gives: J gene, clone size, V gene, D gene, CDR3 DNA, CDR3 protein. A D gene is named only where the DNA matches it firmly. Clone size is not always given. Where it is, it says once, few, many or a class for expanded clones.

>TRBJ2-7|-|TRBV11-2|-
TGTGCCAGCAGCATCTTACAGGGCCACGAGCAGTACTTC
CASSILQGHEQYF
>TRBJ2-2|many|TRBV23-1|TRBD2
TGCGCCAGCAGTCAGGGACTAGCGGGGGCCGGGGAGCTGTTTTTT
CASSQGLAGAGELFF
>TRBJ2-1|many|TRBV23-1|-
TGCGCCAGCAGTCCCCCGTGGGTCGAGCAGTTCTTC
CASSPPWVEQFF
>TRBJ2-5|many|TRBV6-1|TRBD2
TGCGCCTCGTGGGCGGGGGGTGAGACCCAGTACTTC
CASWAGGETQYF
>TRBJ2-2|-|TRBV19|-
TGTGCCAGTAGTAACAGGGAAGGGTCAAACACCGGGGAGCTGTTTTTT
CASSNREGSNTGELFF
>TRBJ2-3|many|TRBV11-2|TRBD2
TGTGCCAGCAGCCACCTAGCGGGGAGGACAGATACGCAGTATTTT
CASSHLAGRTDTQYF
>TRBJ1-5|many|TRBV5-1|TRBD1
TGCGCCAGCAGCTTGACAGGGGGGTCGGATCAGCCCCAGCATTTT
CASSLTGGSDQPQHF
>TRBJ1-1|few|TRBV19|-
TGTGCCAGTAGTTCCCACGCGGGATCGGCTGAAGCTTTCTTT
CASSSHAGSAEAFF
>TRBJ2-7|many|TRBV9|-
TGTGCCAGCAGCGTAAGGGGGTCCAACTACGAGCAGTACTTC
CASSVRGSNYEQYF
>TRBJ1-3|many|TRBV12-3/TRBV12-4|TRBD1
TGTGCCAGCAGTTCCCGACCGGGACAGGGCTCTGGAAACACCATATATTTT
CASSSRPGQGSGNTIYF
>TRBJ2-7|many|TRBV29-1|-
TGCAGCGTTCAAGGTCTAGGGTCCTACGAGCAGTACTTC
CSVQGLGSYEQYF
>TRBJ2-1|many|TRBV24-1|TRBD2
TGTGCCACCAGTGACCCAGGGACTAGCGGAGCCCGCAATGAGCAGTTCTTC
CATSDPGTSGARNEQFF
>TRBJ1-4|few|TRBV2|-
TGTGCCAGCAGTGATGGGGCGGATAATGAAAAACTGTTTTTT
CASSDGADNEKLFF
>TRBJ2-1|many|TRBV6-1|-
TGTGCCAGCAGTGAGCCCCTCTGGTACAATGAGCAGTTCTTC
CASSEPLWYNEQFF
>TRBJ2-7|many|TRBV2|TRBD1
TGTGCCAGCACCAGGGGGCGGTACGAGCAGTACTTC
CASTRGRYEQYF
>TRBJ2-7|-|TRBV21-1|-
TGTGCCAGCAGCAAAGGGGGTGGATTGGACGGGCTGGAGCAGTACTTC
CASSKGGGLDGLEQYF
>TRBJ1-5|many|TRBV7-9|-
TGTGCCAGCAGCTTAGTGACGGGAAGGGGCAATCAGCCCCAGCATTTT
CASSLVTGRGNQPQHF
>TRBJ2-7|-|TRBV5-6|-
TGTGCCAGCAGCTCGGGGACCTGGGAGCAGTACTTC
CASSSGTWEQYF
>TRBJ1-4|many|TRBV7-9|-
TGTGCCAGCAGCTCAAACGGCGAAAAACTGTTTTTT
CASSSNGEKLFF
>TRBJ1-6|many|TRBV3-1|TRBD1
TGTGCCAGCAGCCAAGATTATATCGGGGACAGGCCTGCCATAACCCTCCACTTT
CASSQDYIGDRPAITLHF
>TRBJ1-5|few|TRBV7-2|-
TGTGCCAGCAGCCTAACAGCCTATAGCAATCAGCCCCAGCATTTT
CASSLTAYSNQPQHF
>TRBJ2-7|many|TRBV5-1|-
TGCGCCAGCAGCTTTGGAGGGGTGGAGCAGTACTTC
CASSFGGVEQYF